Below are 21 T cell receptor beta chains sequenced from a single sample in a study of long-term antiretroviral therapy in people with HIV. Version v3.0 of the immunoSEQ assay ran at survey level. Sequencing used immunoSEQ multiplex PCR; TCRdb keeps in-frame clones, though not all of them. Of approximately 25,000 clones in the sample, 84% are singletons; the top ten hold less than 2.5%. This specimen was unsorted PBMCs, taken 3 years after starting antiretroviral therapy. Receptors were obtained from a man over 45 with HIV.

The rearrangement uses TRBV5-4 and TRBJ2-1, with 9 bases lining up with TRBD2. The CDR3 runs to 14 residues. In germline, CDR1 is SGHNT, CDR2 YYREEE (reference sequence). Unmatched junction bases numbered 5, after V lost 5 bases and J lost 5 bases. The CDR3 nucleotides read TGTGCCAGCAGACCGCTAGCGGGGCACAATGAGCAGTTCTTC. Translation: CASRPLAGHNEQFF.

Notes on this clone: Germline is not matched at one junction end, which may reflect a read error. The V and J genes are TRBV6-5 and TRBJ2-7; D call uncertain. The CDR3 has 14 residues. The germline CDR1 and CDR2 sequences are MNHEY and SVGAGI. The CDR3 DNA is TGTACCAGCAGTTACTCCTCTAGGGCCTACGAGCAGTACTTC. It is translated as CTSSYSSRAYEQYF.

This sequence joins TRBV4-1 and TRBJ1-1, with D unresolved. Germline-derived CDR1 and CDR2 are MGHRA and YSYEKL. Trimming cost V 3 bases and J 2 bases, with 10 bases left between them. The CDR3 totals 14 residues. The CDR3 loop reads CASSHSGLNTEAFF. The CDR3 DNA reads TGCGCCAGCAGCCACTCAGGCCTTAACACTGAAGCTTTCTTT.

Concerning this clone itself: The same CDR3 is also encoded by other DNA sequences in this sample. This chain joins TRBV5-4 and TRBJ1-3, with 7 bases identical to TRBD1. Germline loops: CDR1 SGHNT, CDR2 YYREEE (reference sequence). Unmatched junction bases numbered 3, after V lost 4 bases and J lost 2 bases. This CDR3 spans 14 amino acids. CDR3 region: CASSRDRAGNTIYF. DNA for the CDR3: TGTGCCAGCAGCCGCGACAGGGCTGGAAACACCATATATTTT.

The V gene is TRBV18, the J gene TRBJ2-7; D remains unclear. This CDR3 region has 12 residues. Trimming removed 3 bases at V and 0 bases at J, with 3 bases between. In germline, CDR1 is KGHSH, CDR2 LQKENI. CDR3: CASSPSSYEQYF. The DNA for the CDR3 is TGTGCCAGCTCACCGAGCTCCTACGAGCAGTACTTC.

This clone has more than one count but fewer than ten. The chain links TRBV7-8 to TRBJ1-2; 7 bases match TRBD1. Trimming removed 2 bases from V and 4 bases from J; junction bases left unmatched: 7. Germline loops: CDR1 SGHVS, CDR2 FQNEAQ. This CDR3 spans 15 amino acids. Here the CDR3 reads CASSLSMTGSYGYTF. CDR3 sequence (DNA): TGTGCCAGCAGCTTATCAATGACAGGGAGCTATGGCTACACCTTC.

V gene TRBV2 combines with J gene TRBJ1-2, with TRBD1 as a possible D gene (6 bases). The V and J ends lost 6 bases and 7 bases respectively, with 18 bases between them. The CDR3 contains 14 residues. Germline assignment: CDR1 SNHLY and CDR2 FYNNEI. CDR3 sequence: CASSPLGGFAGYTF. CDR3 coding DNA: TGTGCCAGCAGCCCATTAGGGGGGTTTGCTGGCTACACCTTC.

This chain links TRBV18 with TRBJ2-1; 9 positions match TRBD1. The CDR3 has 18 amino acids. V shed 5 bases and J 2 bases; nucleotides not matched to a gene: 13. Germline V CDR1 and CDR2: KGHSH, LQKENI. The CDR3 nucleotides are TGTGCCAGCTCATCATACCGCGGCGGGACAGGGACCTACAATGAGCAGTTCTTC. Encoded protein: CASSSYRGGTGTYNEQFF.

J is TRBJ2-7 and V is TRBV30; no reliable D call. The germline V gene has CDR1 GTSNPN and CDR2 SVGIG (reference sequence). V lost 0 bases and J 3 bases, leaving 12 bases between the germline ends. There are 14 residues in the CDR3. CDR3 DNA sequence: TGTGCCTGGAGTGTAGATCCAGGTAACTACGAGCAGTACTTC. Protein: CAWSVDPGNYEQYF.

The rearrangement links TRBV9 to TRBJ2-2, with D perhaps matching TRBD1 (5 bases). Germline CDR1 and CDR2: SGDLS and YYNGEE. The CDR3 spans 14 residues. The V and J ends lost 4 bases and 7 bases respectively, with 14 bases between them. As DNA, the CDR3 is TGTGCCAGCAGCATGTATGGGGCCGGCGGGGAGCTGTTTTTT. Protein sequence: CASSMYGAGGELFF.

The chain employs TRBV7-9 and TRBJ2-3; D is ambiguous. Looked up from germline, CDR1 is SEHNR and CDR2 is FQNEAQ (reference sequence). Trimming shortened V by 5 bases and J by 4 bases, and 13 bases separated the two germline ends. This CDR3 is built from 14 residues. The CDR3 bases are TGTGCCAGCAGCCCAGGACGGAATCCAGATACGCAGTATTTT. Translation: CASSPGRNPDTQYF.

J is TRBJ2-5 and V is TRBV19, with 10 nucleotides matching TRBD1. This CDR3 has 16 residues. The germline CDR1 and CDR2 sequences are LNHDA and SQIVND (reference sequence). The V and J ends lost 5 bases and 3 bases, in that order; junction bases with no gene match: 9. The CDR3 sequence is CASSLDGTGVEETQYF. CDR3 DNA sequence: TGTGCCAGTAGTTTGGATGGGACAGGGGTGGAAGAGACCCAGTACTTC.

This chain connects TRBV10-3 to TRBJ2-7; D remains ambiguous. Germline values: CDR1 ENHRY, CDR2 SYGVKD. The CDR3 has 14 amino acids. The V end lost 0 bases, the J end lost 1 base, and 7 bases lay between the germline ends. CDR3 sequence reads: CAISESFISYEQYF. The CDR3 DNA reads as TGTGCCATCAGTGAGTCGTTCATATCCTACGAGCAGTACTTC.

J is TRBJ1-1 and V is TRBV30, with a tentative D call TRBD1 (6 bases). The V gene lost 4 bases and the J gene lost 6 bases, with 12 bases spanning the gap. Per germline, CDR1 GTSNPN and CDR2 SVGIG (reference sequence). The CDR3 is 12 amino acids. The CDR3 reads CAWTGDYSEAFF. In nucleotides, the CDR3 is TGTGCCTGGACAGGGGATTACTCTGAAGCTTTCTTT.

J is TRBJ2-2 and V is TRBV7-8, with 7 bases matching TRBD2. The CDR3 sequence is 14 residues long. Looked up from germline, CDR1 is SGHVS and CDR2 is FQNEAQ. Losses at the gene ends were 4 bases for V and 3 bases for J; bases not matched to a gene: 2. This chain's CDR3 is CASSWGLYTGELFF. In nucleotides, the CDR3 is TGTGCCAGCAGCTGGGGACTATACACCGGGGAGCTGTTTTTT.

The chain has TRBV5-4 and TRBJ1-1; 12 bases are shared with TRBD1. V shed 4 bases, J shed 3 bases, and the junction held 16 bases outside the gene matches. Germline V gene sequence: CDR1 SGHNT, CDR2 YYREEE (reference sequence). This CDR3 is 19 amino acids long. CDR3 amino acids: CASSPRAGDRGRKDTEAFF. The CDR3 region has the DNA TGTGCCAGCAGCCCCAGGGCGGGGGACAGGGGGCGCAAGGACACTGAAGCTTTCTTT.

J is TRBJ2-7 and V is TRBV18, with a possible D match to TRBD1 (5 bases). V was cut by 3 bases and J by 3 bases, with 9 bases left in between. CDR3 length equals 13 residues. CDR1 and CDR2 from the germline V gene are KGHSH and LQKENI. CDR3: CASSPTANYEQYF. CDR3 nucleotides: TGTGCCAGCTCACCGACAGCTAACTACGAGCAGTACTTC.

The V gene is TRBV28, the J gene TRBJ1-4; 8 bases line up with TRBD1. The CDR3 contains 13 residues. J gave up 5 bases and V 11 bases, and 7 bases lay outside the gene matches. Per the germline V gene, CDR1 is MDHEN and CDR2 is SYDVKM. CDR3 DNA sequence: TGTGCCCACCGGGACAGGAAGAATGAAAAACTGTTTTTT. This translates into CAHRDRKNEKLFF.

This chain uses TRBV9 with TRBJ2-5; 7 nucleotides match TRBD2. The CDR3 has 15 amino acids. The V gene end was trimmed by 3 bases and the J gene end by 5 bases; junction bases not matched to a gene: 10. CDR1 is SGDLS, CDR2 YYNGEE, per germline. The CDR3 here is CASSAAGGSYETQYF. The CDR3 DNA is TGTGCCAGCAGCGCCGCTGGCGGGAGCTACGAGACCCAGTACTTC.

The sample holds a few counts of this clone. V is TRBV11-2 and J is TRBJ2-7; no clear D. Germline lookup yields CDR1 SGHAT and CDR2 FQNNGV. Between the trimmed V and J ends, which lost 3 bases and 6 bases, there was a span of 18 bases. The CDR3 runs 15 residues. The CDR3 DNA reads as TGTGCCAGCAGCTTGGGTGGGTGGTCCCCGATCGAGCAGTACTTC. Translation gives CASSLGGWSPIEQYF.

The chain links TRBV18 to TRBJ2-1; D perhaps matches TRBD1 (6 bases). There are 17 residues in the CDR3. Germline V gene sequence: CDR1 KGHSH, CDR2 LQKENI. Trimming removed 3 bases from V and 0 bases from J, with 15 bases in between. The DNA for the CDR3 is TGTGCCAGCTCACCTTTGACAGGATTGGGCTCCTACAATGAGCAGTTCTTC. Protein sequence: CASSPLTGLGSYNEQFF.